The clone carrying this T cell receptor beta chain was seen a handful of times. This sample stems from a study of T-cell reconstitution after alpha-beta-depleted transplantation in children. Germline assignment: CDR1 MNHEY and CDR2 SVGAGI. The V segment lost 4 bases and the J segment 5 bases; nucleotides outside the gene matches: 4. This CDR3 has 14 residues. For TCRbeta, the library was prepared with unique molecular identifiers. From the PCR reads, TCRdb called clonotypes with MiXCR, one entry per CDR3 protein. The sample includes more than 250,000 distinct CDR3 sequences, roughly 9.5% of them seen just once.

The chain couples TRBV6-5 to TRBJ2-7; 11 positions match TRBD2. Here the sequenced sample was PBMCs from the stem cell graft donor, taken from the stem cell graft. The sequence was obtained from a human donor who donated a stem cell graft to a child with SCID. CDR3 residues: CASSFSGGANEQYF. As DNA, the CDR3 is TGTGCCAGCAGTTTTAGCGGGGGGGCCAACGAGCAGTACTTC.